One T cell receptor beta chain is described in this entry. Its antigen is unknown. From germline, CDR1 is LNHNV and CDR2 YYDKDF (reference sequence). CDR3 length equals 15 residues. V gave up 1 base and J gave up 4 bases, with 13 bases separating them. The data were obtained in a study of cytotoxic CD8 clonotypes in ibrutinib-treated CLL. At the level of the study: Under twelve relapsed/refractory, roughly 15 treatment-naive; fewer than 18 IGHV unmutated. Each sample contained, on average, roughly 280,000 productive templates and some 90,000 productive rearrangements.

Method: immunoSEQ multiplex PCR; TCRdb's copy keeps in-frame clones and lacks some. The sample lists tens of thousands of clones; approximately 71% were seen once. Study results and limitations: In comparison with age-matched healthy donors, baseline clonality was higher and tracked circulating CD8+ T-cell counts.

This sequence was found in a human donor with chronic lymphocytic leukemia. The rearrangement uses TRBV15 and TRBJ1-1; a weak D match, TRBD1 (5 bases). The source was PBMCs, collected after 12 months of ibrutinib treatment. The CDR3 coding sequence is TGTGCCACCAGCAGAGGCGGGACCGGGCGCACTGAAGCTTTCTTT. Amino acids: CATSRGGTGRTEAFF.